This TCR beta chain derives from a study of blood T cells in healthy people across ages. PCR was performed a second time for about 7 to 11 cycles using a sample-barcoded 5' primer and a J-beta primer mix. TCRdb re-analysed the 5' RACE reads in MiXCR, keeping a single row per CDR3 protein. The sample has about 580,000 distinct CDR3 sequences, less than 60% seen once; the top ten hold around 24%. The receptor comes from a man older than 75 in good health. Source material: blood.

The CDR3 reads CSVAGTGNEKLFF. The CDR3 DNA is TGCAGCGTCGCCGGGACAGGGAATGAAAAACTGTTTTTT. This chain links TRBV29-1 with TRBJ1-4, with 9 bases fitting TRBD1. This CDR3 spans 13 amino acids. CDR1 is SQVTM, CDR2 ANQGSEA, per germline. J was trimmed by 5 bases and V by 6 bases; bases with no gene match: 4.